These T cell receptor beta chains were read from a single sample in a study of blood T cell repertoires in COVID-19. Repertoires were generated with immunoSEQ multiplex PCR, while TCRdb's copy carries only in-frame clones and drops some. The table has hundreds of thousands of clones, around 86% seen once. The material sequenced was peripheral blood. Every receptor here comes from a man aged 70-80 years with acute or convalescent COVID-19. CDR3s include the opening cysteine and the closing phenylalanine or tryptophan. The D gene is left open where the match is weak. Size values are once, few and many counts, or a class for expanded clones, and some rows have none.

v_call	clone_size	d_call	j_call	cdr3_nt	cdr3_aa
TRBV6-5	.	TRBD2	TRBJ2-3	TGTGCCAGCAGGACTAGCGGCACAGATACGCAGTATTTT	CASRTSGTDTQYF
TRBV18	.	TRBD2	TRBJ2-7	TGTGCCAGCTCACCTCTCAGCGGGGATTACGAGCAGTACTTC	CASSPLSGDYEQYF
TRBV11-3	.	TRBD2	TRBJ2-1	TGTGCCAGCAGCCCAGGGGGACTAGCGGGAGGCAATGAGCAGTTCTTC	CASSPGGLAGGNEQFF
TRBV7-2	few	.	TRBJ2-7	TGTGCCAGCAGCTATTCTACGGGGGGCGTCTACGAGCAGTACTTC	CASSYSTGGVYEQYF
TRBV5-1	.	TRBD2	TRBJ2-3	TGCGCCAGCGCCCCAAGTAGCGGGGGGTTGGGCACAGATACGCAGTATTTT	CASAPSSGGLGTDTQYF
TRBV7-3	few	.	TRBJ2-2	TGTGCCAGCAGCCCGGCGGACACCGGGGAGCTGTTTTTT	CASSPADTGELFF
TRBV28	.	TRBD1	TRBJ1-3	TGTGCCAGCAGTAGAATGAGAGCCGGGACAGCAGACTCTGGAAACACCATATATTTT	CASSRMRAGTADSGNTIYF
TRBV9	.	.	TRBJ1-1	TGTGCCAGCAGCGTAGATCAGGGGCGGACTGAAGCTTTCTTT	CASSVDQGRTEAFF
TRBV5-1	.	.	TRBJ2-3	TGCGCCAGCAGCTTGGCCGGGGGAAATACGCAGTATTTT	CASSLAGGNTQYF
TRBV5-1	.	TRBD2	TRBJ2-5	TGCGCCAGCAGCTACCGGACTAGCGGGCCGGAGACCCAGTACTTC	CASSYRTSGPETQYF
TRBV7-9	.	.	TRBJ2-3	TGTGCCAGCAGCCCCAGGATTATTAGCACAGATACGCAGTATTTT	CASSPRIISTDTQYF
TRBV7-9	.	TRBD1	TRBJ1-2	TGTGCCAGCACCCCGGGACAGCCCTATGGCTACACCTTC	CASTPGQPYGYTF
TRBV28	once	TRBD1	TRBJ2-7	TGTGCCAGCTTTAATCCCCCGGGACAGGAGGGACACTACGAGCAGTACTTC	CASFNPPGQEGHYEQYF
TRBV2	.	TRBD1	TRBJ1-5	TGTGCCAGCAGGGGGACAGGGGAAGGTCAGCCCCAGCATTTT	CASRGTGEGQPQHF
TRBV6-6	.	TRBD1	TRBJ1-2	TGTGCCAGCAGTGGACAGGGTCTCGGCTACACCTTC	CASSGQGLGYTF
TRBV7-3	.	TRBD1	TRBJ2-1	TGTGCCAGCAGCTTAGACAGGGGGGAGTACAATGAGCAGTTCTTC	CASSLDRGEYNEQFF
TRBV30	.	TRBD1	TRBJ1-5	TGTGCCTGGAGTGGAGGGGGCGGTAATCAGCCCCAGCATTTT	CAWSGGGGNQPQHF
TRBV20-1	.	.	TRBJ2-1	TGCAGTGCTAGTATCCCAGGTTCGGGAAATGAGCAGTTCTTC	CSASIPGSGNEQFF
TRBV2	.	.	TRBJ2-7	TGTGCCAGCAGTGAAGCATGGCAGGGGCAACACGAGCAGTACTTC	CASSEAWQGQHEQYF
TRBV2	.	.	TRBJ2-1	TGTGCCAGCAGTGGATCCTTGGACAGAACCTACAATGAGCAGTTCTTC	CASSGSLDRTYNEQFF